Each of the 17 T cell receptor beta chains below was sequenced from the same sample in a study of blood T cell repertoires in COVID-19 (dated by TCRdb to 2020 to 2022). The library was generated by the immunoSEQ multiplex PCR assay. TCRdb took this table from immuneACCESS and kept in-frame rearrangements with V and J called. Such tables lack part of the clones; where checked against another copy, unresolved V genes explain under half of the gap, and the rest is unexplained. A total of some 240,000 clones appear in this sample, more than 75% of them only once. The top ten clonotypes cover 9.5% to 15% of the sample. Sequencing was carried out using peripheral blood. Receptors originate from a human donor in a cohort sampled during active COVID-19.

The chain recombines TRBV24-1 with TRBJ2-7; 11 positions match TRBD2. This CDR3 spans 15 amino acids. CDR1 KGHDR and CDR2 SFDVKD come from the germline V gene. V shed 4 bases and J 6 bases; nucleotides not matched to a gene: 7. Here the CDR3 DNA reads TGTGCCACCAGTGAGCAACTAGCGGGAGTATCCGAGCAGTACTTC. It yields the protein CATSEQLAGVSEQYF.

The chain couples TRBV5-4 to TRBJ2-5; TRBD1 might be the D (6 bases). V was trimmed by 4 bases and J by 3 bases, leaving 10 bases between them. This CDR3 is 13 amino acids long. The germline V gene has CDR1 SGHNT and CDR2 YYREEE (reference sequence). The CDR3 loop is CASSVRTEETQYF. In nucleotides, the CDR3 is TGTGCCAGCAGCGTACGGACAGAAGAGACCCAGTACTTC.

The chain employs TRBV7-9 and TRBJ1-4; D uncertain. The CDR3 consists of 16 residues. Germline CDR1 reads SEHNR; CDR2 reads FQNEAQ (reference sequence). Trimming took off 1 base at V and 0 bases at J, with 9 bases between the two ends. The CDR3 DNA follows: TGTGCCAGCAGCTTAGACACGGGTGCAACTAATGAAAAACTGTTTTTT. This gives the protein CASSLDTGATNEKLFF.

The chain carries TRBV7-8 and TRBJ2-7; TRBD2 agrees at 12 bases. The germline V gene encodes CDR1 SGHVS and CDR2 FQNEAQ. V lost 4 bases and J lost 1; bases outside the gene matches: 2. The CDR3 sequence is 15 residues long. The CDR3 DNA is TGTGCCAGCAGCTCACTAGCGGGAGGATCCTACGAGCAGTACTTC. Amino acids: CASSSLAGGSYEQYF. The whole variable domain, remainder taken from reference TRBV7-8 and TRBJ2-7, is GAGVSQSPRYKVAKRGQDVALRCDPISGHVSLFWYQQALGQGPEFLTYFQNEAQLDKSGLPSDRFFAERPEGSVSTLKIQRTQQEDSAVYLCASSSLAGGSYEQYFGPGTRLTVT.

The rearrangement uses TRBV10-3 and TRBJ2-3, with 8 bases aligning to TRBD2. Germline assignment: CDR1 ENHRY and CDR2 SYGVKD. V lost 10 bases to trimming and J lost 9 bases; unmatched junction nucleotides: 15. The CDR3 length is 14 residues. The CDR3: CATREGLGTKTQYF. The CDR3 DNA is TGTGCCACCCGGGAGGGACTAGGGACCAAAACGCAGTATTTT.

The V and J genes are TRBV3-1 (or the pseudogene TRBV3-2) and TRBJ2-2; no clear D gene. Germline values: CDR1 LGHDT, CDR2 YNNKEL (reference sequence). The CDR3 sequence is 14 residues long. Trimming removed 4 bases from V and 3 bases from J, with 9 bases in between. CDR3 nucleotides: TGTGCCAGCAGCCTCCGTCCCGACACCGGGGAGCTGTTTTTT. It translates to CASSLRPDTGELFF.

This clone is a singleton in its sample. The J gene is TRBJ2-4, the V gene TRBV5-4, with D perhaps matching TRBD2 (5 bases). Germline V gene data show CDR1 as SGHNT and CDR2 as YYREEE (reference sequence). Trimming removed 2 bases from V and 5 bases from J, with 11 bases in between. This CDR3 has 14 residues. CDR3 nucleotides: TGTGCCAGCAGCTTAAGGAGCGGCCAAAACATTCAGTACTTC. Translated: CASSLRSGQNIQYF.

The chain couples TRBV5-1 to TRBJ1-5, with 9 bases fitting TRBD1. The CDR3 extends over 15 amino acids. Losses at the gene ends were 4 bases for V and 4 bases for J; bases not matched to a gene: 6. Germline lookup yields CDR1 SGHRS and CDR2 YFSETQ. CDR3: CASSPAGQGNQPQHF. The DNA for the CDR3 is TGCGCCAGCAGCCCTGCGGGACAGGGAAATCAGCCCCAGCATTTT.

This clone has just a few counts. The chain uses TRBV7-9 and TRBJ1-5, with 12 bases aligning to TRBD1. The CDR3 is 17 residues long. The J segment lost 4 bases and the V segment lost 3 bases, leaving 7 bases of the junction unmatched. Germline-derived CDR1 and CDR2 are SEHNR and FQNEAQ (reference sequence). Written as DNA, the CDR3 is TGTGCCAGCAGCTTTGGGACAGGGGGCCGACGAAATCAGCCCCAGCATTTT. It specifies CASSFGTGGRRNQPQHF.

CDR3 nucleotides: TGTGCCAGCAGTTTATCGTCCCACGGAGCTTTCTTT. Its translation is CASSLSSHGAFF. The V and J genes are TRBV28 and TRBJ1-1; D is unclear. V gave up 1 base and J gave up 10 bases, with 10 bases separating them. The CDR3 length is 12 residues. Germline V gene sequence: CDR1 MDHEN, CDR2 SYDVKM.

The chain links TRBV19 to TRBJ2-1, with 10 bases fitting TRBD2. The CDR3 loop spans 14 amino acids. Germline loops: CDR1 LNHDA, CDR2 SQIVND (reference sequence). CDR3 residues: CATSSGSSYNEQFF. The CDR3 DNA follows: TGTGCAACCTCTAGCGGGAGCTCCTACAATGAGCAGTTCTTC.

As to this clone: The same CDR3 arises from other DNA sequences in this sample as well. The genes are TRBV3-1 (or the pseudogene TRBV3-2) and TRBJ2-7, with D perhaps TRBD1 (6 bases). The CDR3 loop spans 14 amino acids. Germline V CDR1 and CDR2: LGHDT, YNNKEL (reference sequence). Deletions cut 1 base from V and 2 bases from J, with 9 bases between. The CDR3 reads CASSQGQGPYEQYF. The CDR3 DNA reads as TGTGCCAGCAGCCAAGGGCAGGGGCCCTACGAGCAGTACTTC.

This CDR3 reads CATSDFSQETQYF. The CDR3 coding sequence is TGTGCCACCAGTGATTTCTCCCAGGAGACCCAGTACTTC. The chain recombines TRBV24-1 with TRBJ2-5, with D unclear. The ends were cut back, 1 base at V and 5 bases at J, with 7 bases in the middle. The CDR3 has 13 residues. Germline V CDR1 and CDR2: KGHDR, SFDVKD.

V is TRBV6-6 and J is TRBJ1-1; D is possibly TRBD1 (5 bases). The germline CDR1 and CDR2 sequences are MNHNY and SVGAGI (reference sequence). CDR3 length: 13 amino acids. With 4 bases removed from V and 1 base from J, the gap between germline ends came to 7 bases. The CDR3 region is CASSFGQNTEAFF. The CDR3 DNA reads as TGTGCCAGCAGTTTCGGACAGAACACTGAAGCTTTCTTT.

This rearrangement joins TRBV5-1 to TRBJ1-4, with a possible D match to TRBD1 (5 bases). Germline V CDR1 and CDR2: SGHRS, YFSETQ. The CDR3 runs 18 residues. Trimming took 0 bases from V and 4 from J, leaving 19 bases between them. The CDR3 loop is CASSLDARGGLGNEKLFF. The CDR3 DNA reads as TGCGCCAGCAGCTTGGACGCTCGCGGGGGGTTGGGTAATGAAAAACTGTTTTTT.

The J gene is TRBJ2-1, the V gene TRBV10-1; 7 bases match TRBD1. The V gene's germline CDR1 is WNHNN and CDR2 SYGVQD (reference sequence). The CDR3 has 15 amino acids. Trimming cost V 4 bases and J 4 bases; bases outside gene matches: 7. The CDR3 nucleotides read TGCGCCAGCAGTGGACAGGGACAAAATTACAATGAGCAGTTCTTC. It yields the protein CASSGQGQNYNEQFF.

Only a few counts were recorded for this clone. The chain recombines TRBV9 with TRBJ2-7; 10 bases are shared with TRBD1. CDR1 and CDR2 (germline): SGDLS, YYNGEE. The CDR3 totals 15 residues. With V trimmed by 3 bases and J by 2 bases, 5 bases remained unmatched. CDR3 in DNA: TGTGCCAGCAGCGCGGGCGGGACAGGGGCCTACGAGCAGTACTTC. Its protein is CASSAGGTGAYEQYF.